These 29 T cell receptor beta chains were sequenced from one sample in a study of tumor-infiltrating lymphocytes in localized non-small cell lung cancer. Libraries were prepared by immunoSEQ multiplex PCR; TCRdb keeps only in-frame clonotypes and omits some of them. The repertoire has some 5,100 clones, about 81% of them found once; the top ten carry 9% to 10%. The specimen was lung tumor tissue. These receptors were collected from a human donor with non-small cell lung cancer.

V is TRBV18 and J is TRBJ1-1, with D perhaps matching TRBD1 (5 bases). This CDR3 is built from 17 residues. V shed 6 bases and J shed 1 base, with 21 bases lying between them. CDR1 is KGHSH and CDR2 is LQKENI in the germline V gene. The CDR3 DNA sequence: TGTGCCAGCTCTCTCGTCGGGGGAGGGGTCGGGAACACTGAAGCTTTCTTT. It translates to CASSLVGGGVGNTEAFF.

This rearrangement joins TRBV6-1 to TRBJ1-6; a possible D gene is TRBD1 (6 bases). The CDR3 has 13 amino acids. CDR1 MNHNS and CDR2 SASEGT come from the germline V gene. V was pared by 3 bases and J by 10 bases, with 10 bases between. This CDR3 is CASSEYRVSPLHF. In DNA, the CDR3 is TGTGCCAGCAGTGAGTACAGGGTATCACCCCTCCACTTT.

The CDR3 protein is CASSYYGDDYQPQHF. DNA of the CDR3: TGTGCCAGCAGTTACTACGGCGATGACTATCAGCCCCAGCATTTT. The chain joins TRBV6-5 to TRBJ1-5; D remains unclear. Germline V lookup: CDR1 MNHEY, CDR2 SVGAGI. V dropped 1 base and J dropped 5 bases, with 12 bases sitting between them. The length of the CDR3 is 15 residues.

This sequence joins TRBV7-3 and TRBJ2-7; D unresolved. V dropped 3 bases and J dropped 7 bases, with 10 bases sitting between them. The CDR3 spans 12 residues. The germline CDR1 and CDR2 sequences are SGHTA and FQGTGA. For the CDR3, the DNA is TGTGCCAGCAGCTTCGGGCTGACGGAGCAGTACTTC. Its translation is CASSFGLTEQYF.

The chain employs TRBV5-6 and TRBJ1-5; tentative D call: TRBD1 (5 bases). V was pared by 7 bases and J by 0 bases, with 20 bases between. CDR3 length: 17 residues. In germline, CDR1 is SGHDT, CDR2 YYEEEE. The chain's CDR3 is CASALTRGVYSNQPQHF. The CDR3 coding sequence is TGTGCCAGCGCGCTGACCCGGGGGGTTTATAGCAATCAGCCCCAGCATTTT.

This chain connects TRBV30 to TRBJ2-1; maybe TRBD2 (5 bases). Trimming removed 7 bases at V and 1 base at J, with 11 bases between. CDR1 is GTSNPN, CDR2 SVGIG, per germline (reference sequence). The CDR3 extends over 13 amino acids. The chain's CDR3 is CAFLRGSYNEQFF. CDR3 in DNA: TGTGCCTTCCTACGGGGTTCCTACAATGAGCAGTTCTTC.

J is TRBJ1-3 and V is TRBV27; D might be TRBD1 (5 bases). Looked up from germline, CDR1 is MNHEY and CDR2 is SMNVEV (reference sequence). The CDR3 extends over 12 amino acids. Trimming removed 3 bases from V and 10 bases from J, with 10 bases in between. In DNA form, the CDR3 reads TGTGCCAGCAGTTTGGGCAGGGAAACCATATATTTT. Protein product: CASSLGRETIYF.

This clone was detected a few times. The J gene is TRBJ2-7, the V gene TRBV4-2, with D unresolved. The CDR3 consists of 12 residues. V lost 3 bases to trimming and J lost 6 bases, with 9 bases between them. Germline-derived CDR1 and CDR2 are LGHNA and YNFKEQ. In nucleotides, the CDR3 is TGTGCCAGCAGCCACCAGACCGGCGAGCAGTACTTC. It yields the protein CASSHQTGEQYF.

This chain links TRBV30 with TRBJ2-7, with D tentatively TRBD2 (6 bases). V lost 5 bases and J 2 bases, leaving 10 bases between the germline ends. CDR1 is GTSNPN, CDR2 SVGIG, per germline (reference sequence). The CDR3 contains 12 residues. The CDR3 DNA follows: TGTGCCTGGCGCGGGGTCCCCTACGAGCAGTACTTC. Translated: CAWRGVPYEQYF.

The gene calls are TRBV5-4 and TRBJ2-1, with D perhaps matching TRBD2 (6 bases). The ends were cut back, 4 bases at V and 4 bases at J, with 12 bases in the middle. Germline V CDR1 and CDR2: SGHNT, YYREEE (reference sequence). The CDR3 has 14 amino acids. CDR3 region: CASSGGMNYNEQFF. DNA for the CDR3: TGTGCCAGCAGCGGAGGGATGAATTACAATGAGCAGTTCTTC.

This clone appeared once. The chain's CDR3 is CASSLGARGDQPQHF. CDR3 DNA: TGTGCCAGCAGCTTGGGGGCCAGAGGGGATCAGCCCCAGCATTTT. The rearrangement links TRBV7-9 to TRBJ1-5; D may be TRBD1 (6 bases). The CDR3 length is 15 residues. V dropped 3 bases and J dropped 5 bases, with 14 bases sitting between them. Germline CDR1 is SEHNR and CDR2 is FQNEAQ (reference sequence). The full variable domain, completed using reference TRBV7-9 and TRBJ1-5, is DTGVSQNPRHKITKRGQNVTFRCDPISEHNRLYWYRQTLGQGPEFLTYFQNEAQLEKSRLLSDRFSAERPKGSFSTLEIQRTEQGDSAMYLCASSLGARGDQPQHFGDGTRLSIL.

The chain uses TRBV2 and TRBJ1-2, with D possibly being TRBD1 (6 bases). Germline V lookup: CDR1 SNHLY, CDR2 FYNNEI. This CDR3 is built from 14 residues. Trimming shortened V by 5 bases and J by 3 bases, and 13 bases separated the two germline ends. The DNA of the CDR3 is TGTGCCAGCAGTCGGACAGAAGATGACTATGGCTACACCTTC. It translates to CASSRTEDDYGYTF. Full variable domain (remainder filled in from reference TRBV2 and TRBJ1-2): EPEVTQTPSHQVTQMGQEVILRCVPISNHLYFYWYRQILGQKVEFLVSFYNNEISEKSEIFDDQFSVERPDGSNFTLKIRSTKLEDSAMYFCASSRTEDDYGYTFGSGTRLTVV.

The V gene is TRBV7-9, the J gene TRBJ2-1; 7 bases fit TRBD2. Germline values: CDR1 SEHNR, CDR2 FQNEAQ (reference sequence). This CDR3 is 17 amino acids long. With 1 base clipped from V and 1 base from J, the junction kept 7 bases outside the gene matches. Here the CDR3 DNA reads TGTGCCAGCAGCTTAGGGCTTGGCGGGAGTTCCTACAATGAGCAGTTCTTC. Its translation: CASSLGLGGSSYNEQFF.

V usage is TRBV6-5 and J usage is TRBJ2-2, with D hard to call. CDR1 is MNHEY, CDR2 SVGAGI, per germline. V was trimmed by 5 bases and J by 5 bases, leaving 6 bases between them. This CDR3 is 12 amino acids long. The CDR3 DNA follows: TGTGCCAGCAGTCGAAATACCGGGGAGCTGTTTTTT. It specifies CASSRNTGELFF.

This chain links TRBV30 with TRBJ1-3; D is ambiguous. The CDR3 loop spans 14 amino acids. V was pared by 1 base and J by 1 base, with 8 bases between. Germline-derived CDR1 and CDR2 are GTSNPN and SVGIG (reference sequence). The CDR3 sequence: CAWSERGSGNTIYF. The CDR3 DNA reads as TGTGCCTGGAGTGAACGGGGATCTGGAAACACCATATATTTT.

The chain has TRBV19 and TRBJ1-5; D remains unclear. V gave up 10 bases and J gave up 0 bases, with 16 bases separating them. Germline CDR1 and CDR2: LNHDA and SQIVND (reference sequence). This CDR3 has 15 residues. CDR3 coding DNA: TGTGCCACTGCGCGTTCGGGAGATAGCAATCAGCCCCAGCATTTT. It translates to CATARSGDSNQPQHF.

The chain joins TRBV2 to TRBJ2-5, with a possible D match to TRBD1 (5 bases). From germline, CDR1 is SNHLY and CDR2 FYNNEI. Trimming shortened V by 6 bases and J by 5 bases, and 10 bases separated the two germline ends. The CDR3 covers 12 residues. The CDR3 region is CASRGAQETQYF. CDR3 DNA sequence: TGTGCCAGCAGAGGGGCGCAGGAGACCCAGTACTTC. The variable domain in full, completed from reference TRBV2 and TRBJ2-5, reads EPEVTQTPSHQVTQMGQEVILRCVPISNHLYFYWYRQILGQKVEFLVSFYNNEISEKSEIFDDQFSVERPDGSNFTLKIRSTKLEDSAMYFCASRGAQETQYFGPGTRLLVL.

The CDR3 sequence: CSANLAYNEQFF. The CDR3 DNA sequence: TGCAGCGCCAATCTAGCTTACAATGAGCAGTTCTTC. The V gene is TRBV29-1, the J gene TRBJ2-1; the D gene is possibly TRBD2 (5 bases). Germline lookup yields CDR1 SQVTM and CDR2 ANQGSEA. The CDR3 extends over 12 amino acids. The V end lost 7 bases, the J end lost 4 bases, and 11 bases lay between the germline ends.

The chain employs TRBV5-4 and TRBJ2-7; TRBD1 agrees at 9 bases. This CDR3 region has 12 residues. Germline loops: CDR1 SGHNT, CDR2 YYREEE (reference sequence). The V and J ends lost 5 bases and 6 bases, in that order; junction bases with no gene match: 3. The CDR3, as DNA: TGTGCCAGCAGGAGACAGGGGGGCGAGCAGTACTTC. It yields the protein CASRRQGGEQYF.

The chain combines TRBV30 with TRBJ1-2, with 7 positions matching TRBD1. Germline V gene data show CDR1 as GTSNPN and CDR2 as SVGIG (reference sequence). The CDR3 contains 13 residues. Trimming cost V 1 base and J 8 bases; bases outside gene matches: 7. DNA of the CDR3: TGTGCCTGGAGTGCTTGGACAGGCGCCGGCTACACCTTC. Protein: CAWSAWTGAGYTF.

Comments on this clone: The junction differs from germline at one of its ends, possibly a read error. This sequence joins TRBV5-5 and TRBJ2-5; D gene ambiguous. CDR3 length equals 13 residues. Germline V lookup: CDR1 SGHKS, CDR2 YYEKEE (reference sequence). The CDR3 here is CASRLGLGETQYF. The CDR3 region has the DNA TGTGCCAGCAGATTGGGCCTGGGGGAGACCCAGTACTTC.

A single count supports this clone. DNA of the CDR3: TGTGCCAGCAGCGCCCCCAGGGGCACGGATGAAAAACTGTTTTTT. It yields the protein CASSAPRGTDEKLFF. The chain is built from TRBV2 and TRBJ1-4, with a weak D call TRBD1 (6 bases). The CDR3 runs 15 residues. Looked up from germline, CDR1 is SNHLY and CDR2 is FYNNEI. V dropped 6 bases and J dropped 6 bases, with 17 bases sitting between them. The variable domain in full, with the rest retrieved from reference TRBV2 and TRBJ1-4, is EPEVTQTPSHQVTQMGQEVILRCVPISNHLYFYWYRQILGQKVEFLVSFYNNEISEKSEIFDDQFSVERPDGSNFTLKIRSTKLEDSAMYFCASSAPRGTDEKLFFGSGTQLSVL.

The V gene is TRBV7-8, the J gene TRBJ1-1; TRBD1 might be the D (5 bases). Trimming took off 5 bases at V and 5 bases at J, with 18 bases between the two ends. The CDR3 is 15 residues long. The germline V gene encodes CDR1 SGHVS and CDR2 FQNEAQ. In nucleotides, the CDR3 is TGTGCCAGCAGCCACGGGGCCAACCGAAGGACTGAAGCTTTCTTT. Translating it yields CASSHGANRRTEAFF.

The chain joins TRBV9 to TRBJ1-1; D gene uncertain. V lost 3 bases and J 5 bases, leaving 20 bases between the germline ends. This CDR3 contains 16 residues. Germline lookup yields CDR1 SGDLS and CDR2 YYNGEE. The DNA for the CDR3 is TGTGCCAGCAGCGCCTCGGGCCTTCAACGACGAACTGAAGCTTTCTTT. It translates to CASSASGLQRRTEAFF. Using reference TRBV9 and TRBJ1-1 for the parts outside the CDR3, the full variable domain is DSGVTQTPKHLITATGQRVTLRCSPRSGDLSVYWYQQSLDQGLQFLIQYYNGEERAKGNILERFSAQQFPDLHSELNLSSLELGDSALYFCASSASGLQRRTEAFFGQGTRLTVV.

The chain is built from TRBV7-8 and TRBJ2-4; D possibly uses TRBD1 or TRBD2 (5 bases each). The CDR3 runs 18 residues. Germline V CDR1 and CDR2: SGHVS, FQNEAQ. V gave up 2 bases and J gave up 7 bases, with 24 bases separating them. The CDR3 DNA reads TGTGCCAGCAGCTTAAGAGGGGCGTTGGGTACTTCGGGGAACATTCAGTACTTC. This codes for CASSLRGALGTSGNIQYF.

This chain connects TRBV9 to TRBJ2-3; 7 positions agree with TRBD1. After removal of 2 bases from V and 1 base from J, the junction contained 1 base not matched to a gene. This CDR3 has 14 amino acids. CDR1 and CDR2 (germline): SGDLS, YYNGEE. The chain's CDR3 is CASSVDRGTDTQYF. The CDR3 region has the DNA TGTGCCAGCAGCGTTGACAGGGGCACAGATACGCAGTATTTT.

The chain recombines TRBV7-9 with TRBJ2-1, with TRBD2 as a possible D gene (6 bases). The CDR3 has 16 amino acids. The germline V gene has CDR1 SEHNR and CDR2 FQNEAQ (reference sequence). With 5 bases removed from V and 6 bases from J, the gap between germline ends came to 20 bases. CDR3 DNA: TGTGCCAGCAGCCAATACGGCGGGGTTCAAGGCAATGAGCAGTTCTTC. It encodes CASSQYGGVQGNEQFF.

The V call is TRBV6-6, the J call TRBJ2-1; D perhaps matches TRBD1 (5 bases). CDR3 length: 15 residues. Per germline, CDR1 MNHNY and CDR2 SVGAGI (reference sequence). Trimming cost V 4 bases and J 2 bases, with 12 bases left between them. CDR3 nucleotides: TGTGCCAGCAGTTCGGCAGGGTCCACCTACAATGAGCAGTTCTTC. This sequence encodes CASSSAGSTYNEQFF.

The chain links TRBV29-1 to TRBJ1-1; 7 bases match TRBD1. V lost 7 bases, J lost 3 bases, and 8 bases stayed unmatched. Germline V gene data show CDR1 as SQVTM and CDR2 as ANQGSEA. The CDR3 runs to 13 residues. The CDR3 coding sequence is TGCAGCGGATTAACAGGGGACGACACTGAAGCTTTCTTT. Amino acid sequence: CSGLTGDDTEAFF.